Sequencing of this T cell receptor beta chain was carried out in a study of blood T cell repertoires in COVID-19. Study summary: Material from acute and convalescent COVID-19 was sourced from the United States, Italy and Spain. Nucleic acid was either cDNA or gDNA, and it came from T cells, B-cell-depleted T cells, or PBMCs.

Sequenced by immunoSEQ multiplex PCR; TCRdb stores in-frame clones only, minus some. The repertoire consists of about 230,000 clones, with roughly 82% occurring once and the leading ten covering approximately 2.3%. The V end was cut by 6 bases, the J end by 6 bases, with 9 bases between. The CDR3 length is 13 residues. Looked up from germline, CDR1 is MNHEY and CDR2 is SVGAGI. Specimen: peripheral blood. This sequence was found in a man aged 35 to 55 who had recovered from COVID-19. V and J are TRBV6-5 and TRBJ1-6; D not certain. CDR3 sequence: CASRNIRNSPLHF. As DNA, the CDR3 is TGTGCCAGCAGAAATATTCGTAATTCACCCCTCCACTTT.